Listed below are T cell receptor beta chains from one sample, sequenced in a study of graft-versus-host responses after intestinal transplantation. The protocol was immunoSEQ multiplex PCR, while the TCRdb copy is restricted to in-frame clones and leaves out a portion. The sample carries about 9,500 clones, 70% to 90% recorded once. The sample in question was PBMCs, obtained about 250 days after intestinal transplant. The source is a human patient who received an intestinal transplant, so some T cells may come from the graft donor. The CDR3 runs from the conserved cysteine through the conserved F or W. A D gene is named only where the DNA matches it firmly. Expanded clones get a size class; other rows say once, few or many, or leave the size out.

clone size	V gene	D gene	J gene	CDR3 DNA	CDR3 protein
-	TRBV6-5	TRBD2	TRBJ2-2	TGTGCCAGCAGTTACTCGGGGGGGACCGGGGAGCTGTTTTTT	CASSYSGGTGELFF
-	TRBV28	-	TRBJ2-1	TGTGCCAGCAGTTTCCTTGCGGGGCGGGACAATGAGCAGTTCTTC	CASSFLAGRDNEQFF
-	TRBV7-9	TRBD1	TRBJ2-7	TGTGCCAGCAGCTTAGTAGACAGGGGACCTACCTACGAGCAGTACTTC	CASSLVDRGPTYEQYF
-	TRBV7-9	TRBD2	TRBJ2-5	TGTGCCAGCAGCTTTGGGAGCGGGGGACAAGAGACCCAGTACTTC	CASSFGSGGQETQYF
-	TRBV6-4	TRBD2	TRBJ2-1	TGTGCCAGCAGTGACTCTAGCGGGAGTTACAATGAGCAGTTCTTC	CASSDSSGSYNEQFF
-	TRBV28	TRBD2	TRBJ2-1	TGTGCCAGCTGCGAAGCGGGGGGCTACAATGAGCAGTTCTTC	CASCEAGGYNEQFF
-	TRBV11-2	TRBD2	TRBJ2-7	TGTGCCAGCAGCTCACTAGCGGGATTGGACGAGCAGTACTTC	CASSSLAGLDEQYF
-	TRBV4-1	-	TRBJ1-5	TGCGCCAGCAGCCCACGCCCCGGGGCGGGTAATCAGCCCCAGCATTTT	CASSPRPGAGNQPQHF
-	TRBV11-1	TRBD2	TRBJ2-1	TGTGCCAGCAGCACGCGACTAGCGGGAGAGGATGAGCAGTTCTTC	CASSTRLAGEDEQFF
-	TRBV7-3	-	TRBJ2-2	TGTGCCAGCAGCTTAGGGATCGGACCCGGGGAGCTGTTTTTT	CASSLGIGPGELFF
-	TRBV9	-	TRBJ1-3	TGTGCCAGCAGCTTCGGACTGCTCTCTGGAAACACCATATATTTT	CASSFGLLSGNTIYF
-	TRBV1	-	TRBJ1-4	TGCACCAGCAGCCAACATGGGCGTAATGAAAAACTGTTTTTT	CTSSQHGRNEKLFF
-	TRBV11-2	-	TRBJ1-3	TGTGCCAGCAGCTTTGACGACTCTGGAAACACCATATATTTT	CASSFDDSGNTIYF
-	TRBV27	-	TRBJ2-2	TGTGCCAGCAGTTGGGGAGGAGGAACCGGGGAGCTGTTTTTT	CASSWGGGTGELFF
once	TRBV28	-	TRBJ1-1	TGTGCCAGCACCAAGAGGGTGGGCATGAACACTGAAGCTTTCTTT	CASTKRVGMNTEAFF
-	TRBV15	-	TRBJ1-5	TGTGCCACCAGCAGAGAGTTTATGGACTCACAGGGCTTCGGCGATCAGCCCCAGCATTTT	CATSREFMDSQGFGDQPQHF
-	TRBV30	-	TRBJ1-4	TGTGCCTGGAGTGTCAAGGGGATAAATGAAAAACTGTTTTTT	CAWSVKGINEKLFF
-	TRBV19	-	TRBJ1-1	TGTGCCAGTAGGGACAGCTTGAACACTGAAGCTTTCTTT	CASRDSLNTEAFF
-	TRBV6-4	TRBD2	TRBJ2-1	TGTGCCAGCAGCCTGACTAGCGGGTACAATGAGCAGTTCTTC	CASSLTSGYNEQFF
-	TRBV7-3	-	TRBJ2-3	TGTGCCAGCAGCTTAAACCCGAGCACAGATACGCAGTATTTT	CASSLNPSTDTQYF
-	TRBV4-2	-	TRBJ2-2	TGTGCCAGCAGCCAAGATGAGGGAAGGGGAGGGAACACCGGGGAGCTGTTTTTT	CASSQDEGRGGNTGELFF
-	TRBV28	TRBD1	TRBJ1-2	TGTGCCACCGACCGACAGGGGTCGGACTATGGCTACACCTTC	CATDRQGSDYGYTF
-	TRBV4-1	TRBD2	TRBJ2-3	TGCGCCAGCAGCCAAGATGGGGCGGGAGGAAGGACAGATACGCAGTATTTT	CASSQDGAGGRTDTQYF
-	TRBV28	-	TRBJ2-2	TGTGCCAGCAGTTTATTTACGGCGAACACCGGGGAGCTGTTTTTT	CASSLFTANTGELFF
-	TRBV7-2	-	TRBJ2-5	TGTGCCAGCAGCCGGGACTCCCAAGAGACCCAGTACTTC	CASSRDSQETQYF
-	TRBV6-1	-	TRBJ1-6	TGTGCCAGCAGTGTCCCGCCGGAGATTGAAGACTCCTATAATTCACCCCTCCACTTT	CASSVPPEIEDSYNSPLHF
few	TRBV4-1	-	TRBJ1-6	TGCGCCAGCAGCCAAGAGGGGATAACCCTCCACTTT	CASSQEGITLHF
-	TRBV4-1	TRBD1	TRBJ2-1	TGCGCCAGCAGGCGACAGGGGGCAGGGAATGAGCAGTTCTTC	CASRRQGAGNEQFF
-	TRBV6-5	TRBD1	TRBJ2-7	TGTGCCAGCAGTTACTCGACCAGACAGGGGTACGAGCAGTACTTC	CASSYSTRQGYEQYF
-	TRBV7-3	-	TRBJ2-3	TGTGCCAGCAGCTTAGGGGGAGCTCGCACAGATACGCAGTATTTT	CASSLGGARTDTQYF
-	TRBV5-1	TRBD1	TRBJ2-7	TGCGCCAGCGGATCCGGGACAGGGGCCTACGAGCAGTACTTC	CASGSGTGAYEQYF
-	TRBV14	TRBD1	TRBJ1-1	TGTGCCAGCAGCCAGCGAACAGGGGGTCATGAAGCTTTCTTT	CASSQRTGGHEAFF
-	TRBV2	TRBD2	TRBJ2-7	TGTGCCAGCAGGGAGGTAGCGGGAGTAAAGTACGAGCAGTACTTC	CASREVAGVKYEQYF
-	TRBV5-4	-	TRBJ2-1	TGTGCCAGCAGCTTTATCGGACTAGGGGGCAATGAGCAGTTCTTC	CASSFIGLGGNEQFF
-	TRBV7-9	-	TRBJ2-1	TGTGCCAGCAGCATCTCGACGAATGAGCAGTTCTTC	CASSISTNEQFF
-	TRBV7-3	TRBD2	TRBJ2-7	TGTGCCAGCAGCCCCAGCGGGAGAACCTACGAGCAGTACTTC	CASSPSGRTYEQYF
-	TRBV4-1	-	TRBJ1-3	TGCGCCAGCAGCCAAGACCTGGGTAGAACAGACCGCTCTGGAAACACCATATATTTT	CASSQDLGRTDRSGNTIYF
-	TRBV5-6	TRBD2	TRBJ2-3	TGTGCCAGCAGCTCCCCGACTAGCTCCACAGATACGCAGTATTTT	CASSSPTSSTDTQYF
once	TRBV4-1	-	TRBJ2-5	TGCGCCAGCAGCCTACAGCCCGGACTATTCGAAGAGACCCAGTACTTC	CASSLQPGLFEETQYF
-	TRBV7-9	-	TRBJ1-1	TGTGCCAGCATCCCTAGCGGGTCGCGGAACACTGAAGCTTTCTTT	CASIPSGSRNTEAFF
-	TRBV7-6	-	TRBJ1-5	TGTGCCAGCAGCCAAGGATGGGATAGCAATCAGCCCCAGCATTTT	CASSQGWDSNQPQHF
few	TRBV5-1	-	TRBJ2-7	TGCGCCAGCAGCTTAGTGGAGGGGACCTACGAGCAGTACTTC	CASSLVEGTYEQYF